This T cell receptor beta chain comes out of a study of regulatory T cells in long-lasting Graves disease. The wider study: Antithyroid drugs had been taken under 3 months by newly diagnosed Graves' patients.

Trimming shortened V by 4 bases and J by 2 bases, and 12 bases separated the two germline ends. Germline CDR1 MNHEY, CDR2 SMNVEV (reference sequence). CDR3 size: 15 residues. This clonotype was recorded at least ten times. Specified time point: newly diagnosed GD, antithyroid drugs for less than 3 months. The TCR library was made from RNA that had been extracted from PBMCs in TRIzol. CDR3 regions were amplified by Arm-PCR using iRepertoire HTBI primers to build TCR beta libraries. From the multiplex PCR reads, TCRdb called clonotypes with MiXCR, one entry per CDR3 protein. The table has 350,000 to 500,000 distinct CDR3 sequences, about 16% seen once. This same sample was also part of a study on T cells in Graves' hyperthyroidism and ophthalmopathy.

Specimen: peripheral blood mononuclear cells (PBMCs), collected at new diagnosis, from a patient treated with antithyroid drugs. This clonotype was obtained from a woman aged 30 to 39 with Graves disease. V is TRBV27 and J is TRBJ2-1, with D perhaps given as TRBD1 or TRBD2 (5 bases each). CDR3 nucleotide sequence: TGTGCCAGCAGTTCAGCGGTGGGGGCCTACAATGAGCAGTTCTTC. Encoded protein: CASSSAVGAYNEQFF.